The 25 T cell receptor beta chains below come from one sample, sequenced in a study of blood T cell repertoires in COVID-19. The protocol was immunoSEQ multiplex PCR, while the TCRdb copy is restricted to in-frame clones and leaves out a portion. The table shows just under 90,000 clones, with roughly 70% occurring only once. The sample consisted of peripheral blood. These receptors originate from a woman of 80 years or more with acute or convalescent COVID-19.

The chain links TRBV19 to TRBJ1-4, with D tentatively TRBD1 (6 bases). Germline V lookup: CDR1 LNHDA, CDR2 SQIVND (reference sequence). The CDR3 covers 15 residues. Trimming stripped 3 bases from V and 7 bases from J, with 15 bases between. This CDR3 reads CASSMEAGEGEKLFF. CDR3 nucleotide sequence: TGTGCCAGTAGTATGGAGGCAGGGGAGGGTGAAAAACTGTTTTTT.

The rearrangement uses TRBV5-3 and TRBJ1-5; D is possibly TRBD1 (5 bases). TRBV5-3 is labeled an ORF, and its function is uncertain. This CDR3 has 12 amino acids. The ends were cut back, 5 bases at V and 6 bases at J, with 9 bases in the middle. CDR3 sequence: CARSPGCQPQHF. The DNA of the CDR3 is TGTGCCAGAAGTCCAGGGTGTCAGCCCCAGCATTTT.

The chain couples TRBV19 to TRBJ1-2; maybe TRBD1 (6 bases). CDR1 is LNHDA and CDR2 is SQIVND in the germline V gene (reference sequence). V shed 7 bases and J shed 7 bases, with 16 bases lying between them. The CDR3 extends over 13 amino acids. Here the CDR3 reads CASNPARGRGYTF. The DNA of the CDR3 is TGTGCCAGTAACCCCGCCAGGGGTCGTGGCTACACCTTC.

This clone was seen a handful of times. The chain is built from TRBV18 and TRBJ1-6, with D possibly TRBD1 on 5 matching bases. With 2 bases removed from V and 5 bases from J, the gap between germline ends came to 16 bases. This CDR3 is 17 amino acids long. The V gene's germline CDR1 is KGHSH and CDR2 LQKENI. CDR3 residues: CASSPSPIREHNSPLHF. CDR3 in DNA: TGTGCCAGCTCACCAAGCCCGATCAGGGAACATAATTCACCCCTCCACTTT.

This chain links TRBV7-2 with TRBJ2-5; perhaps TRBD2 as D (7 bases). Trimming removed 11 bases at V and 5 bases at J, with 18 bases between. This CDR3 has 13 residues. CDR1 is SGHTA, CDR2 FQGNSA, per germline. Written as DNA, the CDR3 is TGTGCCGGCAATCGGGGGGCCGGCGAGACCCAGTACTTC. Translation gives CAGNRGAGETQYF.

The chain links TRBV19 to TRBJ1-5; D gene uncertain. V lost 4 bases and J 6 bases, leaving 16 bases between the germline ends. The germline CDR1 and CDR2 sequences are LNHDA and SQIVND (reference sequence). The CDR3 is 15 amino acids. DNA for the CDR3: TGTGCCAGTAGTACCTGGACGTACGGGAGTCAGCCCCAGCATTTT. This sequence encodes CASSTWTYGSQPQHF.

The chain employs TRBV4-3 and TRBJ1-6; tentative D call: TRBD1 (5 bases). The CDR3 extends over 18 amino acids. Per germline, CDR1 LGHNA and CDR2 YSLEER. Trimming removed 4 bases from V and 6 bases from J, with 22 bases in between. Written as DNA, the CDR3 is TGCGCCAGCAGCCTTTACTTTCTCGGGGGTTCCAGTAATTCACCCCTCCACTTT. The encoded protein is CASSLYFLGGSSNSPLHF.

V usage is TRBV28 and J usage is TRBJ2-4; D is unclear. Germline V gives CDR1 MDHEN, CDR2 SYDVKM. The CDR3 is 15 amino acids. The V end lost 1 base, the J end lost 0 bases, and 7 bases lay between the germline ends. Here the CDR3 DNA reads TGTGCCAGCAGTTTATCCGTACTAGCCAAAAACATTCAGTACTTC. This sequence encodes CASSLSVLAKNIQYF.

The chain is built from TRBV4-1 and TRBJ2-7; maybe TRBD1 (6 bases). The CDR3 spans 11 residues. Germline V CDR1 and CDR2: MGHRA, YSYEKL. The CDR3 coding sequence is TGCGCTACAGGGACCGGCCACGAGCAGTACTTC. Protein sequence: CATGTGHEQYF.

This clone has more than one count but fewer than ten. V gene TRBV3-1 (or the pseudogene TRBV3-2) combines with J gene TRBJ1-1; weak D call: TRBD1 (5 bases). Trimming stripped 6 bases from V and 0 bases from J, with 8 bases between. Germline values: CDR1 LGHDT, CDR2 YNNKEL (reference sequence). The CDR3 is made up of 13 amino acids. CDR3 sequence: CASRGLVNTEAFF. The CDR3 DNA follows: TGTGCCAGCAGGGGACTAGTGAACACTGAAGCTTTCTTT.

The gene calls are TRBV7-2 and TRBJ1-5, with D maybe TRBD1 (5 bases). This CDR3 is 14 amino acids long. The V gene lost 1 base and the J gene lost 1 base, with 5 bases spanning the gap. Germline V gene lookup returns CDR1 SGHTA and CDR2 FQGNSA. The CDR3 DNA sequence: TGTGCCAGCAGCTTAGAGGGGAGCAATCAGCCCCAGCATTTT. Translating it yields CASSLEGSNQPQHF.

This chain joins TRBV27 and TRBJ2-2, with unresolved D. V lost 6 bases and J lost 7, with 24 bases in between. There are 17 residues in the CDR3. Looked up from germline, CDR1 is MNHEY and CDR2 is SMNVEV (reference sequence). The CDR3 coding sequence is TGTGCCAGCAGACCAGTCCCCGTTAGAACAGTCGACGGGGAGCTGTTTTTT. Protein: CASRPVPVRTVDGELFF.

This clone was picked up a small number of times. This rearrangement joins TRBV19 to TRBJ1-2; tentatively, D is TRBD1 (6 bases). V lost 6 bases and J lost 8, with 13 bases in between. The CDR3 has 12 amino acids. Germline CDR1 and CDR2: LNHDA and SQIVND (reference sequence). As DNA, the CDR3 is TGTGCCAGTAGCTTCACAGGGTACGGCTACACCTTC. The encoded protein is CASSFTGYGYTF.

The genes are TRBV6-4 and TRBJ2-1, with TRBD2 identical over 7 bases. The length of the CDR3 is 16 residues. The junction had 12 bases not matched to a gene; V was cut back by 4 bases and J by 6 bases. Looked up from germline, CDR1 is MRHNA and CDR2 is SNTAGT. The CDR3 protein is CASSARATQRGNEQFF. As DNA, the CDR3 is TGTGCCAGCAGTGCTCGAGCGACCCAGCGGGGCAATGAGCAGTTCTTC.

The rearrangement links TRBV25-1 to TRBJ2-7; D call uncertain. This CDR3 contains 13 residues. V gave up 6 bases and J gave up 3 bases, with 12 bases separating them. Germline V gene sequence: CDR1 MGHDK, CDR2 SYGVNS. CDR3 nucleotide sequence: TGTGCCAGCAGCGCTGAGATATACTACGAGCAGTACTTC. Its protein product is CASSAEIYYEQYF.

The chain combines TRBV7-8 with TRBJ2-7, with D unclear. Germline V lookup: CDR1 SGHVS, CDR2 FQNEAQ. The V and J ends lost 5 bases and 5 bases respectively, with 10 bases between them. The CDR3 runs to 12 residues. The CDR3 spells CASSRTVNEQYF. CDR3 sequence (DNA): TGTGCCAGCAGCCGTACAGTAAACGAGCAGTACTTC. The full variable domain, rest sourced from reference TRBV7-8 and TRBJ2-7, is GAGVSQSPRYKVAKRGQDVALRCDPISGHVSLFWYQQALGQGPEFLTYFQNEAQLDKSGLPSDRFFAERPEGSVSTLKIQRTQQEDSAVYLCASSRTVNEQYFGPGTRLTVT.

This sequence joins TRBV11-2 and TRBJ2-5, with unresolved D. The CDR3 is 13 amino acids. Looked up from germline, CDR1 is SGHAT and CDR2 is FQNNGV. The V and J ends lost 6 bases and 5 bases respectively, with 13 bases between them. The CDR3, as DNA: TGTGCCAGCAGTTTTGGAGCGAGGGAGACCCAGTACTTC. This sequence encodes CASSFGARETQYF.

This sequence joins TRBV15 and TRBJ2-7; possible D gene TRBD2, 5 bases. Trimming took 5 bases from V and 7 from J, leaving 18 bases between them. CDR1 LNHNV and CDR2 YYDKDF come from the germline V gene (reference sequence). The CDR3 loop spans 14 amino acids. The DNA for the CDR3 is TGTGCCACCAGCCAAGCGCTAGGTACGGGGGAGCAGTACTTC. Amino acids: CATSQALGTGEQYF.

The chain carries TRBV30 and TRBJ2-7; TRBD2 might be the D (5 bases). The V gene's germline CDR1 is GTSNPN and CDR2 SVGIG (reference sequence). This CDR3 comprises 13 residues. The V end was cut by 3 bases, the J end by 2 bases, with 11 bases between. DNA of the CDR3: TGTGCCTGGAGCTCGGGGTTGGCCTACGAGCAGTACTTC. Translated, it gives CAWSSGLAYEQYF.

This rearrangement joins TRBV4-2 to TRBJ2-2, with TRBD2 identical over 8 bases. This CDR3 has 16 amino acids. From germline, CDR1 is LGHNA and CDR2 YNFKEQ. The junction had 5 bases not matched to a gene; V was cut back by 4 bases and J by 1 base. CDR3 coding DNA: TGTGCCAGCAGCCGGGCTAGCGGGCAGAACACCGGGGAGCTGTTTTTT. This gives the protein CASSRASGQNTGELFF.

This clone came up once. DNA for the CDR3: TGTGCCAGCAGCGCTGGGACATATAGCAATCAGCCCCAGCATTTT. This encodes CASSAGTYSNQPQHF. This chain uses TRBV9 with TRBJ1-5, with D possibly being TRBD1 (6 bases). There are 15 residues in the CDR3. Germline V gives CDR1 SGDLS, CDR2 YYNGEE. V was clipped by 3 bases and J by 0 bases, with 10 bases between them.

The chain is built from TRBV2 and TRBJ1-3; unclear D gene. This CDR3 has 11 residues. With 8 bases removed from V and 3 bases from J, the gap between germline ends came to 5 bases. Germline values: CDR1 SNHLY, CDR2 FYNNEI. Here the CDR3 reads CASGLGNTIYF. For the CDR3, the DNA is TGTGCCAGCGGCCTTGGAAACACCATATATTTT.

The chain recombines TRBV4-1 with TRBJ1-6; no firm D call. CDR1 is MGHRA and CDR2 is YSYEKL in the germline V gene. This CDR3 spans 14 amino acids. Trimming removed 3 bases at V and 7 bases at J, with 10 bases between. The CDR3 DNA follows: TGCGCCAGCAGCCAGCAGGTTTCCAATTCACCCCTCCACTTT. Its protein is CASSQQVSNSPLHF.

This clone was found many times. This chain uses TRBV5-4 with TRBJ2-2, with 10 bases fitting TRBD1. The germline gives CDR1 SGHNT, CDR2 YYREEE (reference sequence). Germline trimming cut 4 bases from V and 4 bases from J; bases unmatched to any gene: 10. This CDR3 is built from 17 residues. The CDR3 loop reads CASSGAGTGVTTGELFF. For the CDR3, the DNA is TGTGCCAGCAGCGGGGCCGGGACAGGGGTTACCACCGGGGAGCTGTTTTTT.

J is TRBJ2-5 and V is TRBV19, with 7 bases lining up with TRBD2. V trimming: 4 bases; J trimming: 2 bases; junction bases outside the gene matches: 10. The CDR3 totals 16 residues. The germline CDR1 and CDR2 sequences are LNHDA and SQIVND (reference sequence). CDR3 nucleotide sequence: TGTGCCAGTAGTAAGGGGTGGGCTAGCGGACAAGAGACCCAGTACTTC. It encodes CASSKGWASGQETQYF. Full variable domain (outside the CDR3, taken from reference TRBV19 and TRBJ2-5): DGGITQSPKYLFRKEGQNVTLSCEQNLNHDAMYWYRQDPGQGLRLIYYSQIVNDFQKGDIAEGYSVSREKKESFPLTVTSAQKNPTAFYLCASSKGWASGQETQYFGPGTRLLVL.